The entry below describes one T cell receptor (beta chain). This specimen comes from a study of Ad26.COV2.S vaccination and SARS-CoV-2 variants. The CDR3 totals 13 residues. Trimming pared 7 bases from V and 3 bases from J, leaving 9 bases between. Germline CDR1 reads SNHLY; CDR2 reads FYNNEI. Treatment given: approximately 18 received Ad26.COV2.S at low or high dose, single or two shots; roughly 5 received placebo; per-sample allocation not given. After the first vaccine or placebo injection, samples were drawn on day 63. The method was immunoSEQ multiplex PCR; TCRdb's version includes in-frame clones alone and lacks a portion of them. The table records around 380,000 clones, about nine tenths of them present only once.

The chain is built from TRBV2 and TRBJ2-2; D is possibly TRBD1 (6 bases). The source is a person aged 18-60 years who received the Ad26.COV2.S COVID-19 vaccine or a placebo. The starting material was peripheral blood, obtained in a trial of Ad26.COV2.S vaccine versus placebo. The CDR3 loop is CASTHRDTGELFF. The CDR3 region has the DNA TGTGCCAGCACACACAGGGACACCGGGGAGCTGTTTTTT.